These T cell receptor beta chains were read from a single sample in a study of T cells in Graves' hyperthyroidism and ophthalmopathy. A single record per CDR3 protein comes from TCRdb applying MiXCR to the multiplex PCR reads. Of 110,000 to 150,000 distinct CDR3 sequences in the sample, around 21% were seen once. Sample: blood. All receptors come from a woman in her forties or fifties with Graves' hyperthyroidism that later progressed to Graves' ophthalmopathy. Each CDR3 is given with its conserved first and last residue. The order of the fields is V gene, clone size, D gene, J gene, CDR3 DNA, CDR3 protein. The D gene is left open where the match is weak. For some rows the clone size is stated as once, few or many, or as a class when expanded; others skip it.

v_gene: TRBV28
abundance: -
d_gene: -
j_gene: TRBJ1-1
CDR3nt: TGTGCCAGCACCGACTCACGAACCACTGAAGCTTTCTTT
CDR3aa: CASTDSRTTEAFF

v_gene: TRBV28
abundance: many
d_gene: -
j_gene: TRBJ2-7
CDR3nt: TGTGCCAGCAGTTTACCGCGTCTCTGGGGCGAGCAGTACTTC
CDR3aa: CASSLPRLWGEQYF

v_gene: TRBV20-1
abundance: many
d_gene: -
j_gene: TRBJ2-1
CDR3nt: TGCAGTGCTAGAGATCCCCGGCACAATGAGCAGTTCTTC
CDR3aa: CSARDPRHNEQFF

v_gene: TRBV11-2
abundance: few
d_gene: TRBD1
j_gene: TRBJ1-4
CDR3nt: TGTGCCAGCAGCTTTAGTTCCAGGGGGTCGAATGAAAAACTGTTTTTT
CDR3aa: CASSFSSRGSNEKLFF

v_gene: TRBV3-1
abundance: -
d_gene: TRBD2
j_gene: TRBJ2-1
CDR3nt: TGTGCCAGCAGCCTTGGACTAGCAGATTACAATGAGCAGTTCTTC
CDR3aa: CASSLGLADYNEQFF

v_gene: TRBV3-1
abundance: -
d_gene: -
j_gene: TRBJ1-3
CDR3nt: TGTGCCAGCAGCCGAAGCACAATCTCTGGAAACACCATATATTTT
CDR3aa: CASSRSTISGNTIYF

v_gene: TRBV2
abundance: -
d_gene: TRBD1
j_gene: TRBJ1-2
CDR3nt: TGTGCCAGCAGCGAGGACAGGTTTAACTATGGCTACACCTTC
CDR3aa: CASSEDRFNYGYTF

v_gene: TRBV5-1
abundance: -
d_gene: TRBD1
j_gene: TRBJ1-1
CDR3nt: TGCGCCAGCAGCTCCGGGACAGTGAGAGCGAACACTGAAGCTTTCTTT
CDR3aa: CASSSGTVRANTEAFF

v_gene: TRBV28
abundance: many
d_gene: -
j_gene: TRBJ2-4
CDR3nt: TGTGCCAGCAGTTCAACACAGGGTCTTCGGGACATTCAGTACTTC
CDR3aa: CASSSTQGLRDIQYF

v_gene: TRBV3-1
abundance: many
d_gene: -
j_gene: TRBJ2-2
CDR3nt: TGTGCCAGCAGGTACAAGGCAAGCACCGGGGAGCTGTTTTTT
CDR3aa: CASRYKASTGELFF

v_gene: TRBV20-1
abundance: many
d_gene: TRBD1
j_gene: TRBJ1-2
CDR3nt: TGCAGTGCTAGAGGTGACAGGGGGTCTCATGGCTACACCTTC
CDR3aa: CSARGDRGSHGYTF

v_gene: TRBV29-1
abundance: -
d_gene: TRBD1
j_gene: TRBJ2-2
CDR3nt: TGCAGCGTCAGGACAGGGTTTATAACCGGGGAGCTGTTTTTT
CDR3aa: CSVRTGFITGELFF

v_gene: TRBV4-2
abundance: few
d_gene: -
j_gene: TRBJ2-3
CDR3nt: TGTGCCAGCAGCCCGCGGAGGGTTGGCACAGATACGCAGTATTTT
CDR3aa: CASSPRRVGTDTQYF

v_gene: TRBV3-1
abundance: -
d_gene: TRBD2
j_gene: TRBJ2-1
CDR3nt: TGTGCCAGCAGCCAAAATGGGGCGGGAGGGCACAATGAGCAGTTCTTC
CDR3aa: CASSQNGAGGHNEQFF

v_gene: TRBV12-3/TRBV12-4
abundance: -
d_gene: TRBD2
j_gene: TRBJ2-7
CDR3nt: TGTGCCAGCAGTCCAGTGACTAGCGGGAGTAGGTCCTACGAGCAGTACTTC
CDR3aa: CASSPVTSGSRSYEQYF

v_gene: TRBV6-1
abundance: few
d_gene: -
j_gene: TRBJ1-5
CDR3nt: TGTGCCAGCAGTGCACAGGGAGGGGTTCAGCCCCAGCATTTT
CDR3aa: CASSAQGGVQPQHF